This is a list of T cell receptor beta chains from one sample in a study of human T cells and chemical hapten exposure. TCRdb independently ran MiXCR on the RACE reads; one entry per CDR3 protein. Seen here are roughly 130,000 distinct CDR3 sequences, around 8.2% observed once, and the top ten hold about 2%. The sample consisted of whole blood. These receptors all stem from a male donor in good health. Some clones in this sample may be carry-over from other donors' samples. Both conserved end residues are trimmed from each CDR3.

v_call	cdr3_aa
TRBV27	ASSLAGQGLYNEQF
TRBV7-2	ASSPYLNTEAF
TRBV28	ASSLFPENQETQY
TRBV4-1	ASSQDQGVNTEAF
TRBV12-3/TRBV12-4	ASSRLREKLF
TRBV6-6	ASSPGAAVSYEQY
TRBV11-2	ASSLPSRGQGVGYT
TRBV12-3/TRBV12-4	ASSFSGTTHPTDTQY
TRBV20-1	SAPRSSYNEQF
TRBV11-3	ASSLRSAGGHTDTQY
TRBV5-1	ASSSVTQVDEQF
TRBV19	ASMGDREYTGELF
TRBV2	ASGESGANVLT
TRBV4-2	ASSQEWGGGYNEQF
TRBV9	ASSVGGSSSYNEQF
TRBV6-1	ASSIGTGFGEQY
TRBV11-2	ASSSGLAETLSEQF
TRBV7-2	ASSSTSNTYQETQY
TRBV7-6	ASSSLAASNQPQH
TRBV5-1	ASSLADREDTQY
TRBV14	ASSLRTSATYEQY
TRBV7-8	ASSTGLAGVSPKNIQY
TRBV10-3	AISESPETYEQY
TRBV7-9	ASSLGAGGGNNEQF
TRBV29-1	SVSDRGPAGELF
TRBV20-1	SARDRSGGQGERPQH
TRBV28	ASSSPADRGTYEQY
TRBV29-1	SVATSFGSDTQY
TRBV6-1	ASSASGGETGELF
TRBV27	ASSLRGTDQPQH
TRBV5-1	ASSLRWAGYGYT
TRBV6-1	ASSEMGNLYNEQF
TRBV14	ASSQYGQETQY
TRBV4-2	ASSQATGVSYEQY
TRBV5-1	ASSLGFVGDTQY